The clone carrying this TCR beta chain came up a few times. The data are from a study of response to subunit inactivated influenza vaccine. Germline CDR1 reads SGHRS; CDR2 reads YFSETQ. V lost 3 bases and J lost 7; bases outside the gene matches: 18. The CDR3 sequence is 20 residues long. TCRdb redid the calling of the RT-PCR reads with MiXCR, one entry per CDR3 protein. This sample carries under 750,000 distinct CDR3 sequences, about an eighth of them seen once, and the ten largest clones take more than 8.5%. This material consisted of PBMCs from blood, taken on the day of vaccination. The receptor's source is a man aged 45-65 years who received an inactivated influenza vaccine. The gene calls are TRBV5-1 and TRBJ2-1; TRBD2 matches 14 bases. The CDR3 sequence is CASSSDLLVLGTSGRNEQFF. The CDR3, as DNA: TGCGCCAGCAGCTCCGACCTTTTGGTGCTCGGGACTAGCGGGAGAAATGAGCAGTTCTTC.